This T cell receptor beta chain emerged from a study of lymphopenia after photon versus proton radiotherapy. This table comes from immunoSEQ multiplex PCR, and its TCRdb copy is limited to in-frame clones, with some not included. Among roughly 7,300 clones, roughly nine tenths were seen once, and the ten largest hold roughly 17%. The J segment lost 1 base and the V segment lost 1 base, leaving 4 bases of the junction unmatched. Germline V CDR1 and CDR2: SGHDT, YYEEEE. The CDR3 extends over 17 amino acids. A remark on this clone: Its cognate antigen is unknown.

The study, taken as a whole, reports: Oligoclonal CD8+ Temra expansion after nadir drove photon patients' diversity drop. Larger post-nadir TCR diversity loss correlated inversely with survival in deceased patients. Survival link was tested only in deceased patients; proton benefit remains a possibility.

The sample was peripheral blood, taken from a patient treated with photon-based radiotherapy. The chain recombines TRBV5-6 with TRBJ1-6, with 8 bases that match TRBD1. The TCR sequence derives from a man in his sixties with cholangiocarcinoma. In DNA form, the CDR3 reads TGTGCCAGCAGCTTGCCAGGGGGCGCATCCTATAATTCACCCCTCCACTTT. Translating it yields CASSLPGGASYNSPLHF. The whole variable domain, remainder taken from reference TRBV5-6 and TRBJ1-6, is DAGVTQSPTHLIKTRGQQVTLRCSPKSGHDTVSWYQQALGQGPQFIFQYYEEEERQRGNFPDRFSGHQFPNYSSELNVNALLLGDSALYLCASSLPGGASYNSPLHFGNGTRLTVT.